The rows below give T cell receptor beta chains drawn from one sample of a study of T cell responses to AZD1222 COVID-19 vaccine. Only in-frame clones appear in the TCRdb table, and some are missing; sequencing was by immunoSEQ multiplex PCR. The table lists 150,000 to 200,000 clones, 85% to 95% of them singletons. Material: peripheral blood, obtained 28 days after the second AZD1222 dose. The source of these receptors is an adult who received the AZD1222 COVID-19 vaccine. Both conserved end residues are part of each CDR3. The order of the fields is V gene, D gene, clone size, J gene, CDR3 protein, CDR3 DNA. A D gene is named only where the DNA matches it firmly. A row's size may be missing; if present it is once, few, many or a size class.

TRBV11-2	.	.	TRBJ1-4	CASSLDGPTRTEKLFF	TGTGCCAGCAGCTTAGATGGTCCGACCAGGACGGAAAAACTGTTTTTT
TRBV3-1/TRBV3-2	TRBD2	.	TRBJ2-3	CASSQDPAAAGGRDTQYF	TGTGCCAGCAGCCAAGATCCGGCCGCCGCGGGGGGGCGGGATACGCAGTATTTT
TRBV10-3	.	.	TRBJ2-7	CAISESGTAGYEQYF	TGTGCCATCAGTGAGTCCGGGACAGCGGGCTACGAGCAGTACTTC
TRBV19	TRBD2	.	TRBJ2-3	CASSIQAGSTDTQYF	TGTGCCAGTAGTATCCAAGCGGGGAGCACAGATACGCAGTATTTT
TRBV25-1	TRBD2	.	TRBJ2-2	CASSESRDYLHTGELFF	TGTGCCAGCAGTGAATCCCGGGACTACCTCCACACCGGGGAGCTGTTTTTT
TRBV2	.	.	TRBJ1-6	CASSADNSPLHF	TGTGCCAGCAGTGCGGATAATTCACCCCTCCACTTT
TRBV6-2/TRBV6-3	TRBD2	.	TRBJ2-3	CASSYGSGGRYRTDTQYF	TGTGCCAGCAGTTACGGTAGCGGGGGCCGCTATCGCACAGATACGCAGTATTTT
TRBV10-2	TRBD1	.	TRBJ1-5	CASTGTGGRPQHF	TGCGCCAGCACTGGGACAGGTGGTAGGCCCCAGCATTTT
TRBV27	.	.	TRBJ2-7	CASSLSTLSTYEQYF	TGTGCCAGCAGTTTAAGCACTCTGTCAACCTACGAGCAGTACTTC
TRBV3-1/TRBV3-2	TRBD2	.	TRBJ2-7	CASSQLSGRASYEQYF	TGTGCCAGCAGCCAACTTAGCGGGAGGGCCTCCTACGAGCAGTACTTC
TRBV6-5	TRBD1	.	TRBJ1-2	CASSRTGESYGYTF	TGTGCCAGCAGCCGGACAGGGGAATCGTATGGCTACACCTTC
TRBV15	.	.	TRBJ1-2	CATSRLPGQGNSFF	TGTGCCACCAGCAGACTCCCGGGGCAGGGGAATTCCTTTTTC
TRBV9	.	.	TRBJ1-6	CASSGPGGDSPLHF	TGTGCCAGCAGCGGCCCTGGGGGGGATTCACCCCTCCACTTT
TRBV6-5	TRBD1	.	TRBJ2-5	CASSYSGQGVETQYF	TGTGCCAGCAGTTACTCTGGACAGGGGGTAGAGACCCAGTACTTC
TRBV5-1	TRBD2	.	TRBJ2-3	CASSLGAGGPDTQYF	TGCGCCAGCAGCTTGGGGGCGGGGGGACCAGATACGCAGTATTTT
TRBV4-3	.	.	TRBJ2-3	CASSQTPTGSNTQYF	TGCGCCAGCAGCCAAACCCCGACAGGATCCAATACGCAGTATTTT
TRBV5-1	TRBD1	.	TRBJ2-5	CASSYETGGRETQYF	TGCGCCAGCAGCTATGAGACAGGGGGCAGAGAGACCCAGTACTTC
TRBV4-3	.	.	TRBJ2-7	CASSQEMRRRGRYEQYF	TGCGCCAGCAGCCAAGAGATGAGGCGGCGGGGACGCTACGAGCAGTACTTC
TRBV11-2	TRBD1	.	TRBJ1-3	CASSWDRRGNTIYF	TGTGCCAGCAGCTGGGACAGAAGGGGAAACACCATATATTTT
TRBV7-3	.	.	TRBJ1-2	CASSLDGLGGYTF	TGTGCCAGCAGCTTGGACGGATTAGGTGGCTACACCTTC
TRBV11-2	.	.	TRBJ1-2	CASPRPSTYGYTF	TGTGCCAGCCCTCGGCCCAGTACCTATGGCTACACCTTC
TRBV6-4	.	.	TRBJ2-3	CASSDSPAITDTQYF	TGTGCCAGCAGTGACTCCCCGGCTATCACAGATACGCAGTATTTT
TRBV3-1/TRBV3-2	.	.	TRBJ2-3	CASSQFDGPTDTQYF	TGTGCCAGCAGCCAATTCGATGGGCCCACAGATACGCAGTATTTT
TRBV7-3	TRBD1	.	TRBJ1-1	CASSLRAGTDTEAFF	TGTGCCAGCAGCTTACGGGCCGGGACAGACACTGAAGCTTTCTTT
TRBV5-1	.	.	TRBJ2-3	CASSLELAPTDTQYF	TGCGCCAGCAGCTTGGAGCTAGCGCCCACAGATACGCAGTATTTT
TRBV15	.	.	TRBJ1-5	CATRSEDPTTFNQPQHF	TGTGCCACCCGCTCGGAGGACCCCACTACCTTCAATCAGCCCCAGCATTTT
TRBV18	TRBD1	.	TRBJ1-4	CASSRNRGTNEKLFF	TGTGCCAGCTCACGGAACAGGGGGACTAATGAAAAACTGTTTTTT
TRBV19	TRBD1	.	TRBJ1-2	CASSMPRQGSYGYTF	TGTGCCAGTAGTATGCCCCGACAGGGGTCTTATGGCTACACCTTC
TRBV3-1/TRBV3-2	.	.	TRBJ2-1	CASSQGQWEQFF	TGTGCCAGCAGCCAAGGTCAATGGGAGCAGTTCTTC
TRBV7-3	.	.	TRBJ2-3	CASSTYYTDTQYF	TGTGCCAGCAGCACCTATTACACAGATACGCAGTATTTT
TRBV3-1/TRBV3-2	.	.	TRBJ1-3	CASSHNEGNSGNTIYF	TGTGCCAGCAGCCATAATGAGGGGAACTCTGGAAACACCATATATTTT
TRBV5-1	.	.	TRBJ2-1	CASSWGVSEQFF	TGCGCCAGCAGCTGGGGGGTCAGTGAGCAGTTCTTC
TRBV19	.	few	TRBJ1-5	CASSIVGVIQPQHF	TGTGCCAGTAGTATTGTGGGGGTCATTCAGCCCCAGCATTTT
TRBV30	.	.	TRBJ1-1	CAWTSDLNTEAFF	TGTGCCTGGACATCGGATTTGAACACTGAAGCTTTCTTT
TRBV18	TRBD1	.	TRBJ2-7	CASSIKGTGSSYEQYF	TGTGCCAGCTCGATAAAAGGGACAGGGAGCTCCTACGAGCAGTACTTC
TRBV6-4	.	.	TRBJ2-7	CASIRGQKDEQYF	TGTGCCAGCATCCGGGGGCAAAAAGACGAGCAGTACTTC
TRBV7-2	.	.	TRBJ1-3	CASSRSQDTIYF	TGTGCCAGCAGCCGTTCCCAGGACACCATATATTTT
TRBV19	.	.	TRBJ1-1	CASRIRGKNTEAFF	TGTGCCAGTAGGATCAGGGGTAAGAACACTGAAGCTTTCTTT
TRBV4-2	.	once	TRBJ2-7	CASSQGAGLSYEQYF	TGTGCCAGCAGCCAAGGCGCAGGATTAAGCTACGAGCAGTACTTC
TRBV30	.	.	TRBJ2-1	CAWRRVSYNEQFF	TGTGCCTGGAGGAGGGTTTCCTACAATGAGCAGTTCTTC
TRBV5-6	.	.	TRBJ2-7	CASSSLVSYEQYF	TGTGCCAGCAGCTCCCTGGTAAGTTACGAGCAGTACTTC
TRBV30	.	.	TRBJ2-7	CAWSGGGLLMFNEQYF	TGTGCCTGGAGTGGGGGCGGACTCTTAATGTTCAACGAGCAGTACTTC
TRBV27	.	.	TRBJ2-2	CASSLLVTATNTGELFF	TGTGCCAGCAGTTTATTAGTGACGGCTACAAACACCGGGGAGCTGTTTTTT
TRBV12-2	.	.	TRBJ1-5	CASRLEADTGGATNQPQHF	TGTGCAAGTCGCTTAGAAGCGGATACAGGGGGCGCGACCAATCAGCCCCAGCATTTT
TRBV2	.	.	TRBJ1-5	CASSERTASNQPQHF	TGTGCCAGCAGCGAGCGAACAGCTAGCAATCAGCCCCAGCATTTT
TRBV2	TRBD1	.	TRBJ1-3	CASSTGVLSGNTIYF	TGTGCCAGCAGTACAGGGGTCCTCTCTGGAAACACCATATATTTT
TRBV11-3	.	.	TRBJ1-2	CASSQDRGYGYTF	TGTGCCAGCAGCCAAGATAGGGGGTATGGCTACACCTTC
TRBV5-4	.	.	TRBJ2-2	CASRTRPGRNTGELFF	TGTGCCAGCAGGACAAGACCGGGACGGAACACCGGGGAGCTGTTTTTT
TRBV6-2/TRBV6-3	.	.	TRBJ1-1	CASSYGDLEAFF	TGTGCCAGCAGTTACGGGGATCTTGAAGCTTTCTTT
TRBV6-7	TRBD2	.	TRBJ2-1	CAGRTSGVKIYNEQFF	TGTGCCGGTCGGACTAGCGGGGTAAAAATATACAATGAGCAGTTCTTC